Sequencing of this T cell receptor beta chain was carried out in a study of blood T cell repertoires in COVID-19. CDR3 length equals 14 residues. Germline V gene data show CDR1 as SGHVS and CDR2 as FQNEAQ. The germline V and J ends were trimmed by 5 bases and 2 bases, with 10 bases remaining between them. In the original workflow: The assay estimated nucleated cells by amplifying reference gene primers. Libraries were prepared by immunoSEQ multiplex PCR; TCRdb keeps only in-frame clonotypes and omits some of them. V, J and clone size are those of that table, while D and trimming were read from the DNA. The table has some 240,000 clones, around four fifths seen once.

This receptor was taken from a man aged 25-45 years with acute COVID-19. The sequenced material came from PBMCs or T cells enriched from blood (not recorded which). The rearrangement uses TRBV7-8 and TRBJ1-5, with TRBD1 as a possible D gene (6 bases). As DNA, the CDR3 is TGTGCCAGCAGCATGAACAGGGGCAATCAGCCCCAGCATTTT. This translates into CASSMNRGNQPQHF. Full variable domain (remainder filled in from reference TRBV7-8 and TRBJ1-5): GAGVSQSPRYKVAKRGQDVALRCDPISGHVSLFWYQQALGQGPEFLTYFQNEAQLDKSGLPSDRFFAERPEGSVSTLKIQRTQQEDSAVYLCASSMNRGNQPQHFGDGTRLSIL.